This T cell receptor beta chain stems from a study of cytomegalovirus exposure and HLA in healthy donors. The study, taken as a whole, reports: Sequencing had likely introduced a cluster of highly shared sequence variants as an artifact. Looking again later, the authors saw that most CMV-associated TCR beta chains seemed HLA-restricted. Prediction of most subjects' HLA-A and HLA-B alleles by TCR beta sequences was reportedly accurate. In a later analysis, productive TCRs from donors in an Asian-associated ancestry cluster reportedly carried fewer N-insertions than the cohort mean.

The study ran its PCR with 60 Vbeta and 13 Jbeta primers. The data were produced by immunoSEQ multiplex PCR, yet TCRdb's version contains in-frame clones alone and is incomplete. This table has 45,000 to 60,000 clones, approximately 65% appearing once. A remark on this clone: Its antigen is currently unknown.

Germline V gene data show CDR1 as SGHAT and CDR2 as FQNNGV. V was clipped by 5 bases and J by 6 bases; unmatched bases: 9. This CDR3 comprises 14 residues. The chain is built from TRBV11-2 and TRBJ2-7; 8 positions agree with TRBD2. Sample: PBMCs. The receptor's source is a man aged 25 to 40 in good health and CMV-seronegative. DNA of the CDR3: TGTGCCAGCAGCCCCCACAGCGGGAGTCTCGAGCAGTACTTC. It yields the protein CASSPHSGSLEQYF.